This TCR beta chain is drawn from a study of blood T cell repertoires in COVID-19. About the research overall: The samples span acute and convalescent COVID-19 from the United States, Italy and Spain. From T cells, B-cell-depleted T cells, or PBMCs came the material, which was cDNA or gDNA.

Study processing details: Counts of nucleated cells, estimated from reference gene primer amplification, were obtained. Repertoires were generated with immunoSEQ multiplex PCR, while TCRdb's copy carries only in-frame clones and drops some. V, J and clone size were drawn from that table, and D and trimming were deduced from the DNA. The sample consists of under 100,000 clones, more than 75% of them appearing once. This CDR3 has 15 residues. Germline loops: CDR1 SGHVS, CDR2 FNYEAQ. V gave up 1 base and J gave up 0 bases, with 7 bases separating them. J is TRBJ1-3 and V is TRBV7-6; maybe TRBD1 (5 bases). The TCR sequence derives from a human donor in a cohort sampled during active COVID-19. The sequenced material came from peripheral blood. CDR3 bases: TGTGCCAGCAGCTTAGGACAGTCCTCTGGAAACACCATATATTTT. Translation gives CASSLGQSSGNTIYF.